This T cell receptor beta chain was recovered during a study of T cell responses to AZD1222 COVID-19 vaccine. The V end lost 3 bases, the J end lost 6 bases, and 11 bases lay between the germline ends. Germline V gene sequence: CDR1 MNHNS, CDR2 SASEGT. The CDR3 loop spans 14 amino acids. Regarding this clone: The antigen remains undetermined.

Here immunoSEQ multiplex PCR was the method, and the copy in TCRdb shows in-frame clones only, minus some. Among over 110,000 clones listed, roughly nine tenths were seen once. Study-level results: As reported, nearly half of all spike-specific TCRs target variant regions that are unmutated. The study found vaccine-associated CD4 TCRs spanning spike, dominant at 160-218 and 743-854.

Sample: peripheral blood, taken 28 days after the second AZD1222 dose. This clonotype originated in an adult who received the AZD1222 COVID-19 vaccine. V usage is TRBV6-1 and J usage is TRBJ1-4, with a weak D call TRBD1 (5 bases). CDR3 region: CASSDTGGDEKLFF. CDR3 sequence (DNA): TGTGCCAGCAGTGATACTGGGGGGGATGAAAAACTGTTTTTT.